Listed below are T cell receptor beta chains from one sample, sequenced in a study of T-cell memory formation after mild COVID-19. TCRdb passed the 5' RACE reads through MiXCR, listing each CDR3 protein once. The sample contains around 430,000 distinct CDR3 sequences, approximately 15% of which appear only once. Sequencing was carried out using PBMCs or a T cell subset sorted from them (not recorded which). The receptors stem from a man between 18 and 29 years old who had mild COVID-19 (a few samples of this study predate the infection). Cell type and time point are not known. CDR3s include the opening cysteine and the closing phenylalanine or tryptophan. The D gene is left open where the match is weak. Clone size is stated in some rows and not others, as once, few, many or a class when expanded.

DNA	CDR3	V	size	J	D	length
TGTGCCACCAGCCTCCGGGGGACAGGGGCGACCCAGTACTTC	CATSLRGTGATQYF	TRBV15	NA	TRBJ2-5	TRBD1	14
TGCGCCAGCAGCTTGAAGACAGGGTCCGACGAGCAGTACTTC	CASSLKTGSDEQYF	TRBV5-1	NA	TRBJ2-7	TRBD1	14
TGTGCCAGCTCACAGTCCGGGACAGGTAGTCGCTATGGCTACACCTTC	CASSQSGTGSRYGYTF	TRBV18	NA	TRBJ1-2	TRBD1	16
TGCGCCAGCAGCTTCCGGGCCCCCTACAATGAGCAGTTCTTC	CASSFRAPYNEQFF	TRBV5-1	few	TRBJ2-1	NA	14
TGTGCCAGCAGCTATCTAGCTACAACGCAAGAGACCCAGTACTTC	CASSYLATTQETQYF	TRBV2	NA	TRBJ2-5	NA	15
TGTGCCAGCAGCGTGGGGTACAATGAGCAGTTCTTC	CASSVGYNEQFF	TRBV9	many	TRBJ2-1	NA	12
TGTGCCAGTCAGACAGCACTTAAACCGAACACTGAAGCTTTCTTT	CASQTALKPNTEAFF	TRBV6-6	NA	TRBJ1-1	NA	15
TGTGCCAGCAGCTTAGCTGGTGGGCGGGAGGAGACCCAGTACTTC	CASSLAGGREETQYF	TRBV7-8	many	TRBJ2-5	TRBD2	15
TGTGCCACCAGACCAGACGAGCAGTACTTC	CATRPDEQYF	TRBV24-1	NA	TRBJ2-7	NA	10
TGTGCCAGCAGCTTAAGTACCCCTAGCGGGGGCCTCGGAAAGACCCAGTACTTC	CASSLSTPSGGLGKTQYF	TRBV7-3	NA	TRBJ2-5	TRBD2	18
TGTGCCAGCAGTGAGGGTATGGATGGCGAGCAGTACTTC	CASSEGMDGEQYF	TRBV2	NA	TRBJ2-7	NA	13
TGTGCCAGCAGTTACGGGAGCAGGGGGAATGAGCAGTTCTTC	CASSYGSRGNEQFF	TRBV6-2/TRBV6-3	NA	TRBJ2-1	TRBD1	14
TGTGCCAGCAGTTTATCCGGGTATAGCAAGACCCAGTACTTC	CASSLSGYSKTQYF	TRBV12-3/TRBV12-4	NA	TRBJ2-5	NA	14
TGTGCCAGCAAACGAAGTGGACTAGCGGGGGCGAGGCTTACAGATACGCAGTATTTT	CASKRSGLAGARLTDTQYF	TRBV6-5	many	TRBJ2-3	TRBD2	19
TGTGCCAGCAGTTACAACAGGGAGGGCGGGTATAGCAATCAGCCCCAGCATTTT	CASSYNREGGYSNQPQHF	TRBV6-2/TRBV6-3	NA	TRBJ1-5	NA	18
TGTGCCACCCGAGGGGGGGGAAGGTCCGGGGAGCTGTTTTTT	CATRGGGRSGELFF	TRBV12-3/TRBV12-4	few	TRBJ2-2	NA	14
TGTGCCAGCAGCTTGGAGGCGTGGAGCGGGAACACTGAAGCTTTCTTT	CASSLEAWSGNTEAFF	TRBV5-5	NA	TRBJ1-1	NA	16
TGTGCCAGCAGCCAAGAGGGGGGCGGCTATGGCTACACCTTC	CASSQEGGGYGYTF	TRBV4-2	many	TRBJ1-2	NA	14
TGCAGCGTTTATGACGGGGCGCAGTTCTTC	CSVYDGAQFF	TRBV29-1	NA	TRBJ2-1	NA	10
TGTGCCAGCAGCCAAGCACGGGGAAACAATGAGCAGTTCTTC	CASSQARGNNEQFF	TRBV11-3	few	TRBJ2-1	NA	14
TGTGCCACCAGTGAATTTACAGGGTCTTGGTTCTTC	CATSEFTGSWFF	TRBV24-1	many	TRBJ2-1	NA	12
TGTGCCAGCAGCGGGACGGCTAGCTCCTACAATGAGCAGTTCTTC	CASSGTASSYNEQFF	TRBV3-1	NA	TRBJ2-1	NA	15
TGCAGCGTTCAAAGCTCCTATAATTCACCCCTCCACTTT	CSVQSSYNSPLHF	TRBV29-1	few	TRBJ1-6	NA	13
TGTGCCAGCAGAAAAACGGGGGGGCCGGGTGAGCAGTTCTTC	CASRKTGGPGEQFF	TRBV6-2/TRBV6-3	many	TRBJ2-1	TRBD2	14
TGTGCCAGCAGCCGACTAGCGGGGGGAGAGCAGTACTTC	CASSRLAGGEQYF	TRBV3-1	few	TRBJ2-7	TRBD2	13
TGCAGTGCTAGAGTAGGTGGGGGCTCCTCTGGAAACACCATATATTTT	CSARVGGGSSGNTIYF	TRBV20-1	NA	TRBJ1-3	NA	16
TGTGCCAGCAGCGTCAGGGCAGGGGGAAATGAAAAACTGTTTTTT	CASSVRAGGNEKLFF	TRBV9	NA	TRBJ1-4	TRBD1	15
TGCGCCAGCAGGACCGGGACAGGGGGGCCTGAAGCTTTCTTT	CASRTGTGGPEAFF	TRBV5-1	NA	TRBJ1-1	TRBD1	14
TGTGCCAGCAGTTTACTCCAGGGCTATGGCTACACCTTC	CASSLLQGYGYTF	TRBV27	NA	TRBJ1-2	NA	13
TGTGCCAGCAGCTTAGTAGGACAGGTGGCCGGGGAGCTGTTTTTT	CASSLVGQVAGELFF	TRBV7-2	few	TRBJ2-2	TRBD1	15
TGCAGTGCGCCTTCGGGACATGGGAAAGAGACCCAGTACTTC	CSAPSGHGKETQYF	TRBV20-1	NA	TRBJ2-5	NA	14
TGTGCCAGCAGTTACTCAGGGTCAGGGAAGGTGACCCAGTACTTC	CASSYSGSGKVTQYF	TRBV6-6	few	TRBJ2-5	NA	15
TGTGCCAGCAGTTTACGGCAGCTTGGGGAGACCCAGTACTTC	CASSLRQLGETQYF	TRBV12-3/TRBV12-4	few	TRBJ2-5	NA	14
TGTGCCAGCAGTACCCCCGCGACAGGGAACACTGAAGCTTTCTTT	CASSTPATGNTEAFF	TRBV6-2/TRBV6-3	few	TRBJ1-1	NA	15
TGTGCCAGCAGTTGGGACAGGGGGTCAGGCGAGCAGTACTTC	CASSWDRGSGEQYF	TRBV7-2	NA	TRBJ2-7	TRBD1	14
TGTGCCAGCAGCTCCTGGACTAGTTACAATGAGCAGTTCTTC	CASSSWTSYNEQFF	TRBV7-9	few	TRBJ2-1	TRBD2	14
TGCGCCAGCAGGGACAGGGGGTCCTACAATGAGCAGTTCTTC	CASRDRGSYNEQFF	TRBV10-2	many	TRBJ2-1	TRBD1	14
TGTGCCAGCAGCTTAGTCGCGGGCAGCTTCATGAACACTGAAGCTTTCTTT	CASSLVAGSFMNTEAFF	TRBV7-9	few	TRBJ1-1	NA	17
TGCGCCAGCAGCTTGGCGCCGGGAACAGATACGCAGTATTTT	CASSLAPGTDTQYF	TRBV5-1	many	TRBJ2-3	NA	14
TGCAGTGCTAGAGACGGGACTAGCGGGGGGGCCAAAGAGACCCAGTACTTC	CSARDGTSGGAKETQYF	TRBV20-1	few	TRBJ2-5	TRBD2	17
TGTGCCAGCAGCCTCCGCGGGGCTATTATCTACGAGCAGTACTTC	CASSLRGAIIYEQYF	TRBV7-8	many	TRBJ2-7	NA	15
TGTGCCACCAGTTCAAGCGGGGGGGCCTCAGTGGCAGATACGCAGTATTTT	CATSSSGGASVADTQYF	TRBV24-1	few	TRBJ2-3	TRBD2	17
TGTGCCGCTAGGGACAGCAGAAACACCATATATTTT	CAARDSRNTIYF	TRBV19	many	TRBJ1-3	TRBD1	12